This TCR beta chain stems from a study of cytomegalovirus exposure and HLA in healthy donors. The sample holds a few counts of this clone. Its antigen is not known. The PCR employed 60 Vbeta primers together with 13 Jbeta primers. TCRdb keeps only in-frame clones here, not all; method: immunoSEQ multiplex PCR. The data show about 150,000 clones, roughly 63% seen once. Study findings and constraints: TCR beta sequences reportedly predicted most subjects' HLA-A and HLA-B alleles accurately. Across donors, sequencing depth was assumed by presence/absence analyses to be roughly uniform.

The CDR3 is 15 residues long. Germline V gene lookup returns CDR1 SGHRS and CDR2 YFSETQ. The J segment lost 5 bases and the V segment lost 0 bases, leaving 7 bases of the junction unmatched. The receptor's source is a woman aged 55 to 70 in good health and CMV-seropositive. V and J are TRBV5-1 and TRBJ2-5, with 7 bases matching TRBD1. The sequenced sample was PBMCs. This CDR3 reads CASSLDGRGSETQYF. The CDR3, as DNA: TGCGCCAGCAGCTTGGATGGCAGGGGGTCGGAGACCCAGTACTTC. Combining the CDR3 with reference TRBV5-1 and TRBJ2-5 gives the whole variable domain KAGVTQTPRYLIKTRGQQVTLSCSPISGHRSVSWYQQTPGQGLQFLFEYFSETQRNKGNFPGRFSGRQFSNSRSEMNVSTLELGDSALYLCASSLDGRGSETQYFGPGTRLLVL.